This section outlines one T cell receptor (beta chain) sequence together with its context. No antigen is known for it. Unique molecular identifiers were used in preparing the TCRbeta library. TCRdb redid the calling of the PCR reads with MiXCR, one entry per CDR3 protein. Of about 980,000 distinct CDR3 sequences in the sample, about 30% were seen once. This entry belongs to a study of T-cell reconstitution after alpha-beta-depleted transplantation in children. General study results and limits: At around two months after transplant, the alpha-beta T cells were reportedly derived from several hundred expanded clones that came from non-depleted graft cells. T-cell counts and diversity at one year following transplant were attributed mainly to newly produced T cells. Surviving recipient T cells and thymic progenitors accounted for the high day-60 TCRbeta diversity observed in some patients.

From germline, CDR1 is MNHEY and CDR2 SVGAGI. CDR3 length equals 15 residues. The V gene lost 0 bases and the J gene lost 6 bases, with 15 bases spanning the gap. This clonotype was sampled from a boy younger than two who had a stem cell transplant for SCID, so the T cells may come from the graft donor. Specimen: PBMCs, mostly from graft donor cells, collected 360 days after TCRalphabeta/CD19-depleted stem cell transplant. The chain joins TRBV6-5 to TRBJ2-7, with D unresolved. The CDR3 DNA reads as TGTGCCAGCAGTTACTCTCCGGACGATAATTTCGAGCAGTACTTC. As protein: CASSYSPDDNFEQYF.